The T cell receptor (beta chain) described here comes from a study of T cell responses to AZD1222 COVID-19 vaccine. Findings and limits, study-wide: Seropositive at baseline were only a handful of AZD1222 recipients.

Clones were sequenced by immunoSEQ multiplex PCR, and TCRdb holds only the in-frame ones, with some missing. The sample has about 180,000 clones, just over 90% seen once. CDR3 size: 12 residues. The V gene end was trimmed by 4 bases and the J gene end by 10 bases; junction bases not matched to a gene: 5. Germline CDR1 is SGHRS and CDR2 is YFSETQ. Worth noting for this clone: Its specificity is unknown.

The sample was peripheral blood, taken on day 0 of AZD1222 vaccination. This chain uses TRBV5-1 with TRBJ2-3, with 8 bases aligning to TRBD2. This TCR was recovered from an adult in good health. Written as DNA, the CDR3 is TGCGCCAGCAGCCCTACAGCGGGGGCGCAGTATTTT. It translates to CASSPTAGAQYF.